Below, 12 T cell receptor beta chains from the same sample are listed, as sequenced in a study of OX40 agonist ivuxolimab in advanced cancers. The table came from immunoSEQ multiplex PCR; TCRdb's copy has only in-frame clones and leaves some out. The data show about 69,000 clones, 85% to 90% seen once. Source: CD4+ or CD8+ T cells sorted from blood, taken in a trial of the OX40 agonist ivuxolimab. The receptors originated from an adult with an advanced solid tumor such as melanoma, head and neck, liver or kidney cancer.

To note about this clone: One end of the junction does not line up with germline, which may come from a read error. The CDR3 coding sequence is TGTGCCAGCAGTCCCGCGGGGGCCCTCGCCTTC. Its translation: CASSPAGALAF. The J gene is TRBJ1-2, the V gene TRBV7-2, with D tentatively TRBD1 (6 bases). Germline-derived CDR1 and CDR2 are SGHTA and FQGNSA. CDR3 length: 11 residues. Drawing the rest from reference TRBV7-2 and TRBJ1-2, the complete variable domain is GAGVSQSPSNKVTEKGKDVELRCDPISGHTALYWYRQSLGQGLEFLIYFQGNSAPDKSGLPSDRFSAERTGGSVSTLTIQRTQQEDSAVYLCASSPAGALAFGSGTRLTVV.

The rearrangement joins TRBV28 to TRBJ2-3, with 8 bases fitting TRBD2. Per germline, CDR1 MDHEN and CDR2 SYDVKM. The CDR3 covers 16 residues. Trimming removed 6 bases from V and 1 base from J; junction bases left unmatched: 9. CDR3 in amino acids: CASRLTGTRGTDTQYF. DNA of the CDR3: TGTGCCAGCAGATTAACCGGGACTAGAGGCACAGATACGCAGTATTTT.

The rearrangement uses TRBV5-4 and TRBJ2-5; D is unclear. This CDR3 contains 12 residues. In germline, CDR1 is SGHNT, CDR2 YYREEE (reference sequence). V was clipped by 2 bases and J by 1 base, with 3 bases between them. The CDR3 DNA reads TGTGCCAGCAGCTTAAGCCAAGAGACCCAGTACTTC. Translating gives CASSLSQETQYF.

This rearrangement joins TRBV10-3 to TRBJ2-1, with D maybe TRBD2 (5 bases). CDR3 size: 14 residues. Germline assignment: CDR1 ENHRY and CDR2 SYGVKD. Trimming pared 6 bases from V and 9 bases from J, leaving 18 bases between. CDR3 nucleotide sequence: TGTGCCATCAGCCCCGGTGGGCGGGTAAGTGAGCAGTTCTTC. It is translated as CAISPGGRVSEQFF.

This chain links TRBV19 with TRBJ2-7, with TRBD2 identical over 13 bases. The CDR3 runs 16 residues. Germline V gene lookup returns CDR1 LNHDA and CDR2 SQIVND (reference sequence). The V and J ends lost 5 bases and 4 bases, in that order; junction bases with no gene match: 8. CDR3 DNA: TGTGCCAGTAGTCCCCGACTAGCGGGAGGAAAGTACGAGCAGTACTTC. Protein product: CASSPRLAGGKYEQYF.

Details on this clone: The junction departs from germline at one end; a sequencing error may be responsible. Other nucleotide sequences in the sample specify the same CDR3. The chain is built from TRBV9 and TRBJ1-1, with 9 bases that match TRBD1. Germline CDR1 is SGDLS and CDR2 is YYNGEE. The CDR3 contains 14 residues. CDR3 sequence: CASSGDRENTEAFF. In DNA form, the CDR3 reads TGCGCCAGCAGCGGGGACAGGGAGAACACTGAAGCTTTCTTT. Combining the CDR3 with reference TRBV9 and TRBJ1-1 gives the whole variable domain DSGVTQTPKHLITATGQRVTLRCSPRSGDLSVYWYQQSLDQGLQFLIQYYNGEERAKGNILERFSAQQFPDLHSELNLSSLELGDSALYFCASSGDRENTEAFFGQGTRLTVV.

This clone was seen more than once but under ten times. This sequence joins TRBV28 and TRBJ2-7; 11 positions match TRBD1. CDR3 size: 15 residues. Germline trimming cut 6 bases from V and 4 bases from J; bases unmatched to any gene: 8. CDR1 and CDR2 (germline): MDHEN, SYDVKM. This CDR3 is CASSRTGGEGYEQYF. CDR3 coding DNA: TGTGCCAGCAGCAGGACAGGGGGCGAGGGATACGAGCAGTACTTC. Drawing the rest from reference TRBV28 and TRBJ2-7, the complete variable domain is DVKVTQSSRYLVKRTGEKVFLECVQDMDHENMFWYRQDPGLGLRLIYFSYDVKMKEKGDIPEGYSVSREKKERFSLILESASTNQTSMYLCASSRTGGEGYEQYFGPGTRLTVT.

This CDR3 reads CASSSFGTSGKDEQYF. CDR3 nucleotides: TGTGCCAGCAGTTCATTCGGGACTAGCGGGAAGGACGAGCAGTACTTC. V and J are TRBV27 and TRBJ2-7; 13 bases agree with TRBD2. Germline-derived CDR1 and CDR2 are MNHEY and SMNVEV (reference sequence). The CDR3 loop spans 16 amino acids. V dropped 4 bases and J dropped 5; count of bases not matched to a gene: 8.

The J gene is TRBJ2-3, the V gene TRBV6-5; unclear D gene. The length of the CDR3 is 14 residues. Germline V gene sequence: CDR1 MNHEY, CDR2 SVGAGI. Trimming took 0 bases from V and 1 from J, leaving 5 bases between them. CDR3 DNA: TGTGCCAGCAGTTACTCGTGGGGCACAGATACGCAGTATTTT. Its translation is CASSYSWGTDTQYF.

V gene TRBV5-6 combines with J gene TRBJ2-7; 10 bases match TRBD2. Germline-derived CDR1 and CDR2 are SGHDT and YYEEEE. CDR3 length: 16 residues. Unmatched junction bases numbered 7, after V lost 3 bases and J lost 1 base. The CDR3, as DNA: TGTGCCAGCAGCTCGAATAGCGGGAGGACATCCTACGAGCAGTACTTC. Its translation: CASSSNSGRTSYEQYF.

The gene calls are TRBV15 and TRBJ1-5; D is perhaps TRBD1 (5 bases). V was pared by 0 bases and J by 4 bases, with 7 bases between. The germline V gene encodes CDR1 LNHNV and CDR2 YYDKDF (reference sequence). The CDR3 length is 14 residues. CDR3 in DNA: TGTGCCACCAGCAGAGAAACAGGAAATCAGCCCCAGCATTTT. Translation: CATSRETGNQPQHF.

J is TRBJ1-1 and V is TRBV29-1; D unresolved. V gave up 6 bases and J gave up 2 bases, with 13 bases separating them. The CDR3 is 13 amino acids. Germline V gives CDR1 SQVTM, CDR2 ANQGSEA. CDR3 region: CSVVRSGNTEAFF. The CDR3 DNA follows: TGCAGCGTCGTTCGTTCCGGCAACACTGAAGCTTTCTTT.